This T cell receptor (beta chain) was obtained from a study of post-analysis software for immune sequencing data. Points from the study as a whole: Higher frequency in patients than in controls was seen for five TRBV segments, with TRBV5-6, TRBV5-1 and TRBV20-1 among them.

This clonotype was seen just once. Its cognate antigen is unknown. The CDR3 spans 14 residues. Trimming pared 4 bases from V and 7 bases from J, leaving 16 bases between. CDR1 and CDR2 (germline): LGHDT, YNNKEL (reference sequence). Prepared libraries of TCR beta cDNA carried unique molecular identifiers. MiXCR, run by TCRdb on the PCR reads, gives a single entry per CDR3 protein. The sample includes hundreds of thousands of distinct CDR3 sequences, approximately 60% of them seen just once. The TCR comes from a girl aged 2 to 9 with multiple sclerosis. This chain links TRBV3-1 with TRBJ1-1, with a weak D call TRBD1 (5 bases). Sequencing was performed on blood. As DNA, the CDR3 is TGTGCCAGCAGCCTCCTCACGGGGGGAGGTGAAGCTTTCTTT. Protein sequence: CASSLLTGGGEAFF.